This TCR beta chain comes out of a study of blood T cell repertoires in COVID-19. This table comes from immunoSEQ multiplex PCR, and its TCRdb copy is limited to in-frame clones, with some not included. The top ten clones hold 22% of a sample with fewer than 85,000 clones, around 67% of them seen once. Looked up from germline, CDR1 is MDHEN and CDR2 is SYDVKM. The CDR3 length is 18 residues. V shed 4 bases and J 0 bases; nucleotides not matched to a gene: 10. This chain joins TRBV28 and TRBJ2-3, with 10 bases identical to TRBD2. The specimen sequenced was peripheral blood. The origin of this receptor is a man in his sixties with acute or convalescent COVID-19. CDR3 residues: CASSSAPGLAYSTDTQYF. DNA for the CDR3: TGTGCCAGCAGTTCTGCCCCGGGACTAGCGTATAGCACAGATACGCAGTATTTT.